This TCR beta chain originates from a study of blood T cell repertoires in COVID-19. Sequencing was performed with immunoSEQ multiplex PCR; in TCRdb, only in-frame clones are kept and a portion is missing. The data show around 69,000 clones, 75% to 90% seen once. Germline V gene sequence: CDR1 PRHDT, CDR2 FYEKMQ (reference sequence). The V end was cut by 0 bases, the J end by 5 bases, with 14 bases between. CDR3 size: 15 residues. This clonotype originated in a woman between 50 and 59 years old with active COVID-19. This chain links TRBV13 with TRBJ2-7, with D perhaps matching TRBD1 (5 bases). Sequencing input: peripheral blood. CDR3 loop: CASSLGVRDIDEQYF. For the CDR3, the DNA is TGTGCCAGCAGCTTAGGGGTCAGGGATATAGACGAGCAGTACTTC.